This T cell receptor (beta chain) came from a study of regulatory T cells in long-lasting Graves disease. Study findings and constraints: TCR diversity was lower in persistent than newly diagnosed Graves' disease. Gene preferences differed: TRBV28, TRBJ1-2, TRBJ2-5 in persistent cases.

A note on this clonotype: Antigen unknown.

The CDR3 is 13 residues long. Trimming took 4 bases from V and 7 from J, leaving 13 bases between them. Per the germline V gene, CDR1 is LGHDT and CDR2 is YNNKEL (reference sequence). Researchers made TCR beta libraries by using iRepertoire HTBI primers and running Arm-PCR on CDR3 regions. TCRdb processed the multiplex PCR reads anew with MiXCR; each CDR3 protein has one entry. The sample shows approximately 360,000 distinct CDR3 sequences, roughly 20% of them seen only once. This sample's time point: persistent/refractory GD, antithyroid drugs over 5 years with positive TRAb. RNA from PBMCs was the source of the TCR library. Each of the patients was recruited from an endocrinology department situated in Xi'an, China.

The sequence came from a woman in her forties with Graves disease. The sample here was peripheral blood mononuclear cells (PBMCs), taken when the disease was refractory, from a patient treated with antithyroid drugs. V gene TRBV3-1 combines with J gene TRBJ1-2; maybe TRBD1 (5 bases). The CDR3 spells CASSLRTGVGYTF. The CDR3 region has the DNA TGTGCCAGCAGCCTACGAACAGGAGTTGGCTACACCTTC.